Shown below are 22 T cell receptor beta chains from a single sample sequenced in a study of OX40 agonist ivuxolimab in advanced cancers. Library prep was done by the immunoSEQ multiplex PCR assay. What TCRdb holds here is the immuneACCESS table cut down to in-frame rearrangements. Part of the clones is not present; checked against another copy, under half of the missing clones reflect an unresolved V gene, and the others are unexplained. Across this sample there are roughly 48,000 clones, with roughly 89% seen only once. The ten biggest clones cover approximately 10% of the sample. This material consisted of CD4+ or CD8+ T cells sorted from blood, taken in a trial of the OX40 agonist ivuxolimab. The receptors come from an adult with an advanced solid tumor such as melanoma, head and neck, liver or kidney cancer.

The chain has TRBV6-5 and TRBJ2-2, with D possibly matching TRBD2 (6 bases). CDR3 length: 13 residues. V shed 8 bases and J shed 0 bases, with 7 bases lying between them. Per germline, CDR1 MNHEY and CDR2 SVGAGI. CDR3 coding DNA: TGTGCCAGCGGCGGGACGAACACCGGGGAGCTGTTTTTT. The encoded protein is CASGGTNTGELFF.

The genes are TRBV7-3 and TRBJ2-1; D possibly corresponds to TRBD2 (6 bases). The germline V gene encodes CDR1 SGHTA and CDR2 FQGTGA. V lost 3 bases, J lost 8 bases, and 8 bases lay in between. This CDR3 contains 12 residues. CDR3 in DNA: TGTGCCAGCAGCTTTGCGGGGCATGAGCAGTTCTTC. Encoded protein: CASSFAGHEQFF.

The chain uses TRBV4-2 and TRBJ1-1, with a possible D match to TRBD1 (5 bases). The CDR3 is 18 amino acids. Germline V lookup: CDR1 LGHNA, CDR2 YNFKEQ. V was cut by 8 bases and J by 0 bases, with 25 bases left in between. In DNA, the CDR3 is TGTGCCAGCGGAACCACCAGGGCGCCCCTACCTATGAACACTGAAGCTTTCTTT. This sequence encodes CASGTTRAPLPMNTEAFF.

The chain links TRBV7-2 to TRBJ2-2; no clear D. This CDR3 contains 15 residues. V shed 1 base and J shed 1 base, with 7 bases lying between them. Germline assignment: CDR1 SGHTA and CDR2 FQGNSA. In nucleotides, the CDR3 is TGTGCCAGCAGCTTAGTGGCAGTGAACACCGGGGAGCTGTTTTTT. This encodes CASSLVAVNTGELFF.

Written as DNA, the CDR3 is TGTGCCAGCAGCCCGAGACAGTCCGATTCCTACGAGCAGTACTTC. This gives the protein CASSPRQSDSYEQYF. The genes are TRBV13 and TRBJ2-7, with D possibly matching TRBD1 (5 bases). The CDR3 runs 15 residues. Trimming took off 5 bases at V and 1 base at J, with 15 bases between the two ends. Per germline, CDR1 PRHDT and CDR2 FYEKMQ (reference sequence).

The gene calls are TRBV19 and TRBJ2-3; D remains ambiguous. Trimming removed 5 bases at V and 4 bases at J, with 10 bases between. CDR3 length: 13 amino acids. In germline, CDR1 is LNHDA, CDR2 SQIVND (reference sequence). In DNA form, the CDR3 reads TGTGCCAGTAGTCTTGTGAGAGCAGATACGCAGTATTTT. Residues: CASSLVRADTQYF.

V is TRBV25-1 and J is TRBJ1-1; D gene uncertain. Germline V gives CDR1 MGHDK, CDR2 SYGVNS. This CDR3 is 15 amino acids long. V dropped 1 base and J dropped 1 base, with 10 bases sitting between them. For the CDR3, the DNA is TGTGCCAGCAGTGAATCCCAGCTATGGAACACTGAAGCTTTCTTT. Translated: CASSESQLWNTEAFF.

In nucleotides, the CDR3 is TGCGCCAGCAGCCAATCCCACGGTCCGGGTAACGAGCAGTACTTC. It is translated as CASSQSHGPGNEQYF. The chain combines TRBV4-1 with TRBJ2-7; unclear D gene. The V and J ends lost 2 bases and 5 bases respectively, with 16 bases between them. The germline V gene encodes CDR1 MGHRA and CDR2 YSYEKL. This CDR3 comprises 15 residues.

This clone was seen only a few times. V and J are TRBV14 and TRBJ1-1; D possibly corresponds to TRBD1 (5 bases). Germline V gene lookup returns CDR1 SGHDN and CDR2 FVKESK. V shed 0 bases and J shed 1 base, with 21 bases lying between them. The CDR3 loop spans 19 amino acids. The DNA for the CDR3 is TGTGCCAGCAGCCAAGAATCGTATAAGGGGCGTATCGAGAACACTGAAGCTTTCTTT. Amino acids: CASSQESYKGRIENTEAFF.

The chain couples TRBV6-5 to TRBJ1-1; D remains ambiguous. CDR1 is MNHEY, CDR2 SVGAGI, per germline. The CDR3 has 13 residues. V lost 4 bases to trimming and J lost 1 base, with 7 bases between them. The CDR3 coding sequence is TGTGCCAGCAGTTGGGGTGGGAACACTGAAGCTTTCTTT. Its protein is CASSWGGNTEAFF.

This clone was counted at least ten times. The rearrangement uses TRBV2 and TRBJ2-5, with TRBD1 as a possible D gene (5 bases). Germline V gene lookup returns CDR1 SNHLY and CDR2 FYNNEI. With 6 bases removed from V and 2 bases from J, the gap between germline ends came to 16 bases. The CDR3 length is 15 residues. CDR3 nucleotides: TGTGCCAGCAGCGAGACAGCAGGTATACAAGAGACCCAGTACTTC. This sequence encodes CASSETAGIQETQYF.

The chain is built from TRBV7-2 and TRBJ2-7, with D unclear. V was shortened by 3 bases and J by 4 bases, with 10 bases between the two germline ends. Germline CDR1 SGHTA, CDR2 FQGNSA. The CDR3 runs 13 residues. The CDR3: CASSLVEAYEQYF. CDR3 DNA sequence: TGTGCCAGCAGCTTGGTCGAAGCGTACGAGCAGTACTTC.

The chain combines TRBV5-1 with TRBJ2-3; 9 nucleotides line up with TRBD1. CDR1 is SGHRS and CDR2 is YFSETQ in the germline V gene. The CDR3 totals 15 residues. The junction had 5 bases not matched to a gene; V was cut back by 3 bases and J by 3 bases. Written as DNA, the CDR3 is TGCGCCAGCAGCTATCCACAGGGGGCTACAGATACGCAGTATTTT. Its protein is CASSYPQGATDTQYF.

The chain uses TRBV25-1 and TRBJ2-4; perhaps TRBD1 as D (5 bases). The CDR3 runs to 15 residues. Germline values: CDR1 MGHDK, CDR2 SYGVNS. Between the trimmed V and J ends, which lost 5 bases and 1 base, there was a span of 12 bases. CDR3 in amino acids: CASSPAGSAKNIQYF. The CDR3, as DNA: TGTGCCAGCAGTCCGGCAGGGTCGGCCAAAAACATTCAGTACTTC.

Only one count was recorded for this clone. The V gene is TRBV4-2, the J gene TRBJ2-3; 11 bases line up with TRBD2. This CDR3 comprises 18 residues. V shed 1 base, J shed 1 base, and the junction held 7 bases outside the gene matches. Germline lookup yields CDR1 LGHNA and CDR2 YNFKEQ. In DNA form, the CDR3 reads TGTGCCAGCAGCCAAGTTGATAGCGGGAGGGCCGGCACAGATACGCAGTATTTT. This encodes CASSQVDSGRAGTDTQYF.

The CDR3 DNA sequence: TGTGCCAGCAGCCAAGGGACAGGGTATTTGAGGAACACTGAAGCTTTCTTT. Its translation: CASSQGTGYLRNTEAFF. The rearrangement joins TRBV14 to TRBJ1-1; the match to TRBD1 covers 8 bases. Germline assignment: CDR1 SGHDN and CDR2 FVKESK. J was trimmed by 1 base and V by 1 base; bases with no gene match: 8. CDR3 length: 17 residues.

The rearrangement joins TRBV9 to TRBJ2-3; D assignment may be TRBD1 or TRBD2 (5 bases each). Germline V gene lookup returns CDR1 SGDLS and CDR2 YYNGEE. V was trimmed by 1 base and J by 2 bases, leaving 11 bases between them. This CDR3 contains 15 residues. For the CDR3, the DNA is TGTGCCAGCAGCGTATTTCGGGGCGACACAGATACGCAGTATTTT. Translating it yields CASSVFRGDTDTQYF.

This chain links TRBV9 with TRBJ2-7; 8 nucleotides line up with TRBD2. CDR3 length equals 15 residues. V shed 4 bases and J 0 bases; nucleotides not matched to a gene: 6. Germline values: CDR1 SGDLS, CDR2 YYNGEE. The DNA for the CDR3 is TGTGCCAGCAGCCCCCGACTAGCGAGCTCCTACGAGCAGTACTTC. Encoded protein: CASSPRLASSYEQYF.

V and J are TRBV5-6 and TRBJ1-5; possible D gene TRBD1, 5 bases. This CDR3 is 15 amino acids long. The germline V and J ends were trimmed by 0 bases and 6 bases, with 13 bases remaining between them. Germline V CDR1 and CDR2: SGHDT, YYEEEE. The CDR3 sequence: CASSLARGAGQPQHF. In DNA, the CDR3 is TGTGCCAGCAGCTTGGCGCGGGGCGCGGGTCAGCCCCAGCATTTT.

This clone was detected only once. The chain couples TRBV2 to TRBJ2-2; possibly TRBD2 for D (6 bases). The CDR3 spans 15 residues. V lost 5 bases to trimming and J lost 0 bases, with 10 bases between them. Germline CDR1 SNHLY, CDR2 FYNNEI. CDR3 DNA: TGTGCCAGCAGTAGGGGACTCACGAACACCGGGGAGCTGTTTTTT. This sequence encodes CASSRGLTNTGELFF.

This chain links TRBV30 with TRBJ1-1, with TRBD1 identical over 7 bases. There are 13 residues in the CDR3. Germline assignment: CDR1 GTSNPN and CDR2 SVGIG (reference sequence). J lost 7 bases, V lost 3 bases, and 8 bases had no gene match. The CDR3 DNA reads as TGTGCCTGGAGACAAACAGGGGTCCATGAAGCTTTCTTT. Translating it yields CAWRQTGVHEAFF.

This clone was seen just once. A read error may produce the germline difference seen at one junction end. The rearrangement joins TRBV5-5 to TRBJ2-7, with 7 bases identical to TRBD2. The CDR3 consists of 14 residues. The germline V gene encodes CDR1 SGHKS and CDR2 YYEKEE (reference sequence). This CDR3 is CASILGGNDYEQYF. The CDR3 DNA is TGTGCCAGCATCTTGGGAGGGAATGACTACGAGCAGTACTTC.